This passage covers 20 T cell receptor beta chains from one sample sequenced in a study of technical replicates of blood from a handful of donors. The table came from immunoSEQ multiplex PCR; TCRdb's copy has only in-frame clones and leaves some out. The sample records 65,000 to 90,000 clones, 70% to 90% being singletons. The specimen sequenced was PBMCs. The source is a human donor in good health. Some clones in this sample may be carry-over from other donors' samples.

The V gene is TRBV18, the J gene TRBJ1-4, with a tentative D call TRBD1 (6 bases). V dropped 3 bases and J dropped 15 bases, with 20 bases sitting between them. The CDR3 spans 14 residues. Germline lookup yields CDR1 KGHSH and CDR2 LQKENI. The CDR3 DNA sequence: TGTGCCAGCTCACCTTCCCCTAAACAGGGTAGGGTGTTTTTT. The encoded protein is CASSPSPKQGRVFF.

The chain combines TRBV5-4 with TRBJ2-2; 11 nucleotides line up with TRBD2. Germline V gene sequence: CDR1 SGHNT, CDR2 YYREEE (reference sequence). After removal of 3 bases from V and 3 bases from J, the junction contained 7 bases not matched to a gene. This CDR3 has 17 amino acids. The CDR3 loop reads CASSWRLAGIDTGELFF. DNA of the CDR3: TGTGCCAGCAGCTGGCGACTAGCGGGAATCGACACCGGGGAGCTGTTTTTT.

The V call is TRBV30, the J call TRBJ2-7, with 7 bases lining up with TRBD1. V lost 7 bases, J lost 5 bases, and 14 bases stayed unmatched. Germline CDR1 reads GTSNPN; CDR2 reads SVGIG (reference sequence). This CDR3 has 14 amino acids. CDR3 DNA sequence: TGTGCCTATCGGGACAGAGGTTTTTTCAACGAGCAGTACTTC. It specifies CAYRDRGFFNEQYF. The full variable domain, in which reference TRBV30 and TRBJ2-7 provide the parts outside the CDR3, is SQTIHQWPATLVQPVGSPLSLECTVEGTSNPNLYWYRQAAGRGLQLLFYSVGIGQISSEVPQNLSASRPQDRQFILSSKKLLLSDSGFYLCAYRDRGFFNEQYFGPGTRLTVT.

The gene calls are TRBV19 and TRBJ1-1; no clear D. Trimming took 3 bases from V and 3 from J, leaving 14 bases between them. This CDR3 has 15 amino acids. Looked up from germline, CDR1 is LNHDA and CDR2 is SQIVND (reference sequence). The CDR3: CASSIGYPRDTEAFF. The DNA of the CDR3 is TGTGCCAGTAGTATTGGTTATCCCCGGGACACTGAAGCTTTCTTT.

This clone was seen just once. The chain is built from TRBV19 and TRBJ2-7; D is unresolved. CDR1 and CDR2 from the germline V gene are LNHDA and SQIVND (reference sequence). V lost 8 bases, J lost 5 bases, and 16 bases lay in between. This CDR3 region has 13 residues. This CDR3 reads CASLSVSFHEQYF. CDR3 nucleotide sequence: TGTGCCAGTCTATCGGTTTCTTTCCACGAGCAGTACTTC.

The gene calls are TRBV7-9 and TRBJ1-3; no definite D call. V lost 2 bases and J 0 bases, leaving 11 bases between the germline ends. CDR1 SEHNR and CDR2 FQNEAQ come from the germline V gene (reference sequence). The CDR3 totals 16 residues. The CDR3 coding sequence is TGTGCCAGCAGCTTATTGCTCGGTCCCTCTGGAAACACCATATATTTT. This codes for CASSLLLGPSGNTIYF.

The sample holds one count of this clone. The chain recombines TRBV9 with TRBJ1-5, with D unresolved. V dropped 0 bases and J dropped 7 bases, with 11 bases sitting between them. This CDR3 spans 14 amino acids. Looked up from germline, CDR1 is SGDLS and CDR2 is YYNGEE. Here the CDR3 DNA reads TGTGCCAGCAGCGTAGGAGCGGGGAACCAGCCCCAGCATTTT. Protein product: CASSVGAGNQPQHF.

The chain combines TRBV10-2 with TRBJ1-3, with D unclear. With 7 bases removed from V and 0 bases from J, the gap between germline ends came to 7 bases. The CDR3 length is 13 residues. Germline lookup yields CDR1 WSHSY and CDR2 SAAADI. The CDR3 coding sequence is TGCGCCAGCAAGTCGAGCTCTGGAAACACCATATATTTT. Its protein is CASKSSSGNTIYF.

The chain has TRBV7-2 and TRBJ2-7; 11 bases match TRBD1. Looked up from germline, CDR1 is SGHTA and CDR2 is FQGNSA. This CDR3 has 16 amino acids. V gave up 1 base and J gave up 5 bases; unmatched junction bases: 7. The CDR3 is CASSLERTGGVHEQYF. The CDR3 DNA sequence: TGTGCCAGCAGCTTAGAGCGGACAGGGGGCGTTCACGAGCAGTACTTC.

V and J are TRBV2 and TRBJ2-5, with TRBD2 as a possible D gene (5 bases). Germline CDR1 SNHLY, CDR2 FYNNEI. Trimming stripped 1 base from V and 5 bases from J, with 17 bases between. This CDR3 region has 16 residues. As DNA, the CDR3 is TGTGCCAGCAGTGAAGGAAGGCTAGCAAAGGCGGAGACCCAGTACTTC. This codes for CASSEGRLAKAETQYF.

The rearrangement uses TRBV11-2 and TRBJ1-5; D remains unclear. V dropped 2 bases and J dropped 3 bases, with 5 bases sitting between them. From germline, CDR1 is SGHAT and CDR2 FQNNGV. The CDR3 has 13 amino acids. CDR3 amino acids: CASSLNTNQPQHF. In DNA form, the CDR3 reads TGTGCCAGCAGCTTAAACACCAATCAGCCCCAGCATTTT.

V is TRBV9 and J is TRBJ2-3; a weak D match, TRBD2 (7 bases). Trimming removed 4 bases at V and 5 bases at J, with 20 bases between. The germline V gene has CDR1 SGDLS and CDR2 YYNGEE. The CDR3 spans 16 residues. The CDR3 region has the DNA TGTGCCAGCAGCCGTGGGGGGGCGTTATTCGGAGATACGCAGTATTTT. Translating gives CASSRGGALFGDTQYF.

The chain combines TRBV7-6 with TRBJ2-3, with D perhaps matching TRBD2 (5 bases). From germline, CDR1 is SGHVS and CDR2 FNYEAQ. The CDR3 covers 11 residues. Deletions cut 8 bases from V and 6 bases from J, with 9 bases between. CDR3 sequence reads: CASGGADTQYF. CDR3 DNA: TGTGCCAGCGGAGGTGCCGATACGCAGTATTTT.

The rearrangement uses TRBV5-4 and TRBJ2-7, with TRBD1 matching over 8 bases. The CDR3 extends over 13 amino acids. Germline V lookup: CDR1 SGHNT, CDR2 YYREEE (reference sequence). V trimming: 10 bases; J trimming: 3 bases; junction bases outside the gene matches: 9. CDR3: CAGGGQGSYEQYF. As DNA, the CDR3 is TGTGCCGGGGGCGGACAGGGCAGCTACGAGCAGTACTTC.

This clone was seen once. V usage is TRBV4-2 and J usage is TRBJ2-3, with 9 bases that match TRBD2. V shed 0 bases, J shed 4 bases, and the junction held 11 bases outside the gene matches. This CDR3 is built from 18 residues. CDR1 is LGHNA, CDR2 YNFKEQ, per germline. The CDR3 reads CASSQDQLGGGASDTQYF. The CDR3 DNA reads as TGTGCCAGCAGCCAAGATCAATTAGGCGGGGGGGCCTCAGATACGCAGTATTTT.

This CDR3 is CASSQQGATGELFF. CDR3 nucleotides: TGTGCCAGCAGTCAACAGGGGGCGACCGGGGAGCTGTTTTTT. The chain combines TRBV7-2 with TRBJ2-2, with 9 positions matching TRBD1. Germline CDR1 is SGHTA and CDR2 is FQGNSA. This CDR3 spans 14 amino acids. The junction had 4 bases not matched to a gene; V was cut back by 6 bases and J by 5 bases.

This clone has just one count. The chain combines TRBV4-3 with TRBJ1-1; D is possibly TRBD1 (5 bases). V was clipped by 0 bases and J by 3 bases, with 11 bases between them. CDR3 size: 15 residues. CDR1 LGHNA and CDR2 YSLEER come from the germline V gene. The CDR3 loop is CASSQDLSRDTEAFF. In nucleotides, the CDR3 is TGCGCCAGCAGCCAAGATCTGTCCAGGGACACTGAAGCTTTCTTT.

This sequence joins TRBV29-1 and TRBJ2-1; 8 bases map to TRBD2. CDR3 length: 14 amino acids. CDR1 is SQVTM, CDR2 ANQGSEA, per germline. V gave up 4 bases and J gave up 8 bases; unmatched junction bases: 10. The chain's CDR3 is CSVGPGGPKDEQFF. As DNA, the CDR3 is TGCAGCGTTGGGCCGGGGGGGCCTAAGGATGAGCAGTTCTTC.

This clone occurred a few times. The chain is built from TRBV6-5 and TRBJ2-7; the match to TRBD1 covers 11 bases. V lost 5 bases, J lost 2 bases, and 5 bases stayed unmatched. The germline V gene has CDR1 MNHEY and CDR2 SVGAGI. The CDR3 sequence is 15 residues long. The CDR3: CASSPGTGGTYEQYF. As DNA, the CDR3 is TGTGCCAGCAGTCCCGGGACAGGGGGGACCTACGAGCAGTACTTC.

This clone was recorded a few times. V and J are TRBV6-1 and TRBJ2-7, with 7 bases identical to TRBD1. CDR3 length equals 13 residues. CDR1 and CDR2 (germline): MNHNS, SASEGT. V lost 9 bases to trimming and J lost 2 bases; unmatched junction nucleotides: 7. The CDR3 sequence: CASIQGTPYEQYF. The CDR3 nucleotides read TGTGCCAGTATACAGGGGACCCCCTACGAGCAGTACTTC.